One and the same sample provided the 25 T cell receptor beta chains below, sequenced in a study of beta chain features in type 1 diabetes. Every bit of the isolated RNA underwent reverse transcription, so sequencing read expressed TCRB transcripts. The table came from immunoSEQ multiplex PCR; TCRdb's copy has only in-frame clones and leaves some out. The sample consists of more than 130,000 clones, roughly 7.2% of them appearing once. The specimen was central memory CD4+ T cells from blood. These TCRs come from a woman in her 30s in good health.

The chain links TRBV28 to TRBJ2-3; D ambiguous. The CDR3 is 13 residues long. Germline assignment: CDR1 MDHEN and CDR2 SYDVKM. With 5 bases removed from V and 1 base from J, the gap between germline ends came to 7 bases. The CDR3 DNA reads TGTGCCAGCAGTGAAGGAGGCACAGATACGCAGTATTTT. Translated: CASSEGGTDTQYF.

The sample holds many counts of this clone. The chain is built from TRBV5-1 and TRBJ2-3, with D possibly matching TRBD1 (5 bases). This CDR3 has 12 amino acids. CDR1 is SGHRS and CDR2 is YFSETQ in the germline V gene. V shed 4 bases and J shed 12 bases, with 15 bases lying between them. The CDR3 reads CASSQGQLPQYF. The CDR3 DNA reads TGCGCCAGCAGCCAGGGCCAGCTACCCCAGTATTTT. The complete variable domain, with remaining parts taken from reference TRBV5-1 and TRBJ2-3, reads KAGVTQTPRYLIKTRGQQVTLSCSPISGHRSVSWYQQTPGQGLQFLFEYFSETQRNKGNFPGRFSGRQFSNSRSEMNVSTLELGDSALYLCASSQGQLPQYFGPGTRLTVL.

The rearrangement joins TRBV11-2 to TRBJ1-1; TRBD1 agrees at 8 bases. The J segment lost 1 base and the V segment lost 5 bases, leaving 6 bases of the junction unmatched. CDR1 is SGHAT and CDR2 is FQNNGV in the germline V gene. The CDR3 is 15 amino acids. The CDR3 DNA follows: TGTGCCAGCAGCCGAGCCGGGACAGGGAACACTGAAGCTTTCTTT. The encoded protein is CASSRAGTGNTEAFF.

This clone was counted a few times. The chain combines TRBV5-1 with TRBJ1-2; D possibly corresponds to TRBD1 (5 bases). In germline, CDR1 is SGHRS, CDR2 YFSETQ. The V end was cut by 0 bases, the J end by 4 bases, with 13 bases between. This CDR3 has 15 residues. The CDR3 loop is CASSLEGRSVYGYTF. In DNA form, the CDR3 reads TGCGCCAGCAGCTTGGAGGGGCGTTCGGTCTATGGCTACACCTTC.

This clone has just a few counts. The gene calls are TRBV6-5 and TRBJ2-2; possible D gene TRBD2, 7 bases. CDR3 length: 14 residues. CDR1 is MNHEY and CDR2 is SVGAGI in the germline V gene. V shed 5 bases and J shed 8 bases, with 15 bases lying between them. In nucleotides, the CDR3 is TGTGCCAGCAGTGCCGGGGGGCTTAGAGGGGAGCTGTTTTTT. This encodes CASSAGGLRGELFF.

This clone has only a few counts. The chain couples TRBV7-3 to TRBJ2-1; 9 nucleotides align to TRBD2. V dropped 5 bases and J dropped 6; count of bases not matched to a gene: 8. The CDR3 totals 15 residues. Germline assignment: CDR1 SGHTA and CDR2 FQGTGA. The CDR3 DNA reads as TGTGCCAGCAGCGTACAGGGACTAGCCTCCAATGAGCAGTTCTTC. It is translated as CASSVQGLASNEQFF.

This chain links TRBV30 with TRBJ1-1, with D unresolved. Germline V gene sequence: CDR1 GTSNPN, CDR2 SVGIG (reference sequence). This CDR3 is 14 amino acids long. Trimming took off 2 bases at V and 1 base at J, with 11 bases between the two ends. The CDR3 nucleotides are TGTGCCTGGAGTCGGGTTTCGGGGAACACTGAAGCTTTCTTT. Translating it yields CAWSRVSGNTEAFF.

This clone was detected only a few times. V and J are TRBV11-2 and TRBJ2-5; 7 nucleotides agree with TRBD1. The CDR3 has 17 residues. Germline trimming cut 1 base from V and 2 bases from J; bases unmatched to any gene: 10. Germline V lookup: CDR1 SGHAT, CDR2 FQNNGV. The CDR3 bases are TGTGCCAGCAGCTTAGGCCCAGGGGGTGGGTTACAAGAGACCCAGTACTTC. This encodes CASSLGPGGGLQETQYF.

This clone was recorded a few times. The chain employs TRBV5-1 and TRBJ2-7, with TRBD2 as a possible D gene (6 bases). Germline assignment: CDR1 SGHRS and CDR2 YFSETQ. The CDR3 runs 12 residues. V dropped 4 bases and J dropped 3 bases, with 8 bases sitting between them. The CDR3 coding sequence is TGCGCCAGCAGCCAGACTAGCTACGAGCAGTACTTC. This translates into CASSQTSYEQYF.

The chain recombines TRBV7-2 with TRBJ1-2; 7 positions match TRBD1. The CDR3 runs to 14 residues. Losses at the gene ends were 2 bases for V and 8 bases for J; bases not matched to a gene: 8. In germline, CDR1 is SGHTA, CDR2 FQGNSA. CDR3 bases: TGTGCCAGCAGCTTACGGCAGGGGGAGCGGGGCTACACCTTC. It specifies CASSLRQGERGYTF.

This clone occurred a few times. The V call is TRBV11-1, the J call TRBJ2-7; D is undetermined. CDR3 length: 15 amino acids. Germline CDR1 SGHAT, CDR2 FQDESV (reference sequence). V lost 4 bases, J lost 2 bases, and 15 bases lay in between. CDR3 amino acids: CASSSQTSSTYEQYF. Written as DNA, the CDR3 is TGTGCCAGCAGCTCACAGACATCCTCCACCTACGAGCAGTACTTC.

This clone was seen a handful of times. The V call is TRBV4-1, the J call TRBJ2-5, with a weak D call TRBD1 (6 bases). The DNA end is more similar to TRBJ2-7, so the J call may be wrong. The CDR3 is 15 residues long. Germline CDR1 reads MGHRA; CDR2 reads YSYEKL. CDR3 sequence (DNA): TGCGCCAGCAGCCAACAAGGACAGACCTCCTACGAGCAGTACTTC. Protein sequence: CASSQQGQTSYEQYF.

This clone was observed a few times. The chain links TRBV10-3 to TRBJ2-1; D is perhaps TRBD1 (5 bases). Trimming took 0 bases from V and 8 from J, leaving 14 bases between them. This CDR3 has 15 residues. Germline values: CDR1 ENHRY, CDR2 SYGVKD. In DNA form, the CDR3 reads TGTGCCATCAGTGAGTCGATGTTCAGGGTTGATGAGCAGTTCTTC. Encoded protein: CAISESMFRVDEQFF.

About this clone itself: Within the sample, other DNA sequences also encode this same CDR3. The V and J genes are TRBV7-2 and TRBJ2-3; 7 positions match TRBD1. Germline CDR1 SGHTA, CDR2 FQGNSA. This CDR3 comprises 14 residues. J was trimmed by 4 bases and V by 5 bases; bases with no gene match: 6. DNA of the CDR3: TGTGCCAGCAGCCTTGACAGGGTAGCAGATACGCAGTATTTT. Protein sequence: CASSLDRVADTQYF.

This clone was picked up a small number of times. The J gene is TRBJ2-6, the V gene TRBV28; D remains ambiguous. This CDR3 is built from 13 residues. Germline values: CDR1 MDHEN, CDR2 SYDVKM. Trimming took off 11 bases at V and 0 bases at J, with 8 bases between the two ends. The CDR3 nucleotides read TGTGCCGTGTCAGGCTCTGGGGCCAACGTCCTGACTTTC. Translated, it gives CAVSGSGANVLTF.

The chain carries TRBV19 and TRBJ1-2, with D maybe TRBD1 (5 bases). The CDR3 consists of 12 residues. From germline, CDR1 is LNHDA and CDR2 SQIVND (reference sequence). The germline V and J ends were trimmed by 7 bases and 2 bases, with 8 bases remaining between them. The chain's CDR3 is CASTEGNYGYTF. DNA of the CDR3: TGTGCCAGTACGGAGGGGAACTATGGCTACACCTTC.

This clone was picked up many times. The chain uses TRBV7-2 and TRBJ2-7; 7 nucleotides match TRBD2. The CDR3 contains 16 residues. V trimming: 5 bases; J trimming: 0 bases; junction bases outside the gene matches: 10. Germline V gene lookup returns CDR1 SGHTA and CDR2 FQGNSA. The CDR3 DNA sequence: TGTGCCAGCAGCCTGATGGGTAGCGGGTCCTCCTACGAGCAGTACTTC. The encoded protein is CASSLMGSGSSYEQYF.

This clone was counted a few times. The chain employs TRBV5-4 and TRBJ2-1; 8 bases are a match to TRBD2. V shed 1 base, J shed 9 bases, and the junction held 6 bases outside the gene matches. The CDR3 length is 14 residues. Germline V gene lookup returns CDR1 SGHNT and CDR2 YYREEE (reference sequence). The CDR3 DNA sequence: TGTGCCAGCAGCTTGCCGGGACTAGGGGGTGAGCAGTTCTTC. This codes for CASSLPGLGGEQFF.

A few counts support this clone. The chain recombines TRBV29-1 with TRBJ2-5; tentatively, D is TRBD2 (5 bases). V gave up 2 bases and J gave up 5 bases, with 6 bases separating them. This CDR3 comprises 11 residues. Germline CDR1 is SQVTM and CDR2 is ANQGSEA. Here the CDR3 reads CSVESGETQYF. CDR3 nucleotide sequence: TGCAGCGTTGAATCGGGGGAGACCCAGTACTTC. The variable domain in full, completed from reference TRBV29-1 and TRBJ2-5, reads SAVISQKPSRDICQRGTSLTIQCQVDSQVTMMFWYRQQPGQSLTLIATANQGSEATYESGFVIDKFPISRPNLTFSTLTVSNMSPEDSSIYLCSVESGETQYFGPGTRLLVL.

This chain connects TRBV4-2 to TRBJ2-1, with TRBD2 matching 10 bases. CDR3 length: 22 amino acids. Germline V CDR1 and CDR2: LGHNA, YNFKEQ. Losses at the gene ends were 1 base for V and 6 bases for J; bases not matched to a gene: 24. The CDR3 is CASSQVWGGPAGGRRFGNEQFF. CDR3 coding DNA: TGTGCCAGCAGCCAAGTATGGGGGGGCCCAGCGGGAGGGCGGAGGTTTGGCAATGAGCAGTTCTTC.

This clone was seen only a few times. This chain connects TRBV7-2 to TRBJ2-3; no reliable D call. Germline V gene data show CDR1 as SGHTA and CDR2 as FQGNSA. The CDR3 totals 15 residues. The germline V and J ends were trimmed by 1 base and 2 bases, with 10 bases remaining between them. As DNA, the CDR3 is TGTGCCAGCAGCTTAGGGGCAGGCTACACAGATACGCAGTATTTT. This codes for CASSLGAGYTDTQYF.

The chain combines TRBV6-6 with TRBJ2-1; TRBD1 agrees at 7 bases. The germline gives CDR1 MNHNY, CDR2 SVGAGI (reference sequence). This CDR3 is 15 amino acids long. V lost 6 bases and J lost 5; bases outside the gene matches: 10. CDR3 sequence reads: CASSKQGLADNEQFF. The CDR3 DNA is TGTGCCAGCAGCAAACAGGGGTTGGCTGACAATGAGCAGTTCTTC.

There are a few counts of this clone. This chain joins TRBV9 and TRBJ2-5; 7 nucleotides line up with TRBD1. CDR1 and CDR2 from the germline V gene are SGDLS and YYNGEE. This CDR3 contains 16 residues. The ends lost 3 bases at V and 1 base at J; junction bases unmatched: 9. For the CDR3, the DNA is TGTGCCAGCAGCGCCCAGACAGGGTGGGCCCAAGAGACCCAGTACTTC. Amino acid sequence: CASSAQTGWAQETQYF.

This clone has only a few counts. The chain is built from TRBV4-3 and TRBJ2-1, with TRBD2 identical over 11 bases. Trimming took 3 bases from V and 12 from J; bases not matched to a gene: 10. Germline loops: CDR1 LGHNA, CDR2 YSLEER. This CDR3 comprises 15 residues. The CDR3 region is CASSQSLAGAEGQFF. In nucleotides, the CDR3 is TGCGCCAGCAGCCAGTCACTAGCGGGAGCAGAGGGGCAGTTCTTC.

The V gene is TRBV7-9, the J gene TRBJ2-2; possible D gene TRBD2, 5 bases. Germline CDR1 and CDR2: SEHNR and FQNEAQ (reference sequence). V gave up 5 bases and J gave up 0 bases, with 13 bases separating them. The CDR3 runs to 16 residues. The CDR3 DNA reads TGTGCCAGCAGCGCAATAAGCGGAACGAACACCGGGGAGCTGTTTTTT. It is translated as CASSAISGTNTGELFF. The whole variable domain, filled in from reference TRBV7-9 and TRBJ2-2, reads DTGVSQNPRHKITKRGQNVTFRCDPISEHNRLYWYRQTLGQGPEFLTYFQNEAQLEKSRLLSDRFSAERPKGSFSTLEIQRTEQGDSAMYLCASSAISGTNTGELFFGEGSRLTVL.